Below, 7 T cell receptor beta chains from the same sample are listed, as sequenced in a study of blood T cell repertoires in COVID-19. Produced via immunoSEQ multiplex PCR; TCRdb's table is partial and in-frame only. This table has about 130,000 clones, approximately 80% appearing once. Specimen: PBMCs or T cells enriched from blood (not recorded which). These receptors were obtained from a man aged 45-65 years who had recovered from COVID-19.

V is TRBV6-2 or TRBV6-3 and J is TRBJ2-7, with 9 bases lining up with TRBD1. The germline V gene encodes CDR1 MNHEY and CDR2 SVGEGT. This CDR3 has 15 amino acids. V lost 5 bases, J lost 6 bases, and 11 bases stayed unmatched. The CDR3 DNA sequence: TGTGCCAGCAGTCCGATCGGACAGGGGCAGGCCGAGCAGTACTTC. Protein sequence: CASSPIGQGQAEQYF.

The chain recombines TRBV9 with TRBJ1-4; 7 nucleotides line up with TRBD1. This CDR3 is built from 14 residues. CDR1 and CDR2 from the germline V gene are SGDLS and YYNGEE. Losses at the gene ends were 0 bases for V and 8 bases for J; bases not matched to a gene: 4. As DNA, the CDR3 is TGTGCCAGCAGCGTAGCCGGGGGACAGGAAAAACTGTTTTTT. It translates to CASSVAGGQEKLFF.

V is TRBV19 and J is TRBJ1-1; 10 nucleotides match TRBD1. Germline V gene lookup returns CDR1 LNHDA and CDR2 SQIVND (reference sequence). CDR3 size: 13 residues. V shed 3 bases, J shed 7 bases, and the junction held 2 bases outside the gene matches. The CDR3 is CASSIGQGVEAFF. CDR3 nucleotide sequence: TGTGCCAGTAGTATCGGACAGGGGGTTGAAGCTTTCTTT.

The V and J genes are TRBV12-5 and TRBJ2-5; 8 bases map to TRBD2. V trimming: 0 bases; J trimming: 1 base; junction bases outside the gene matches: 10. The germline V gene encodes CDR1 LGHNT and CDR2 FRNRAP. This CDR3 has 18 residues. CDR3 residues: CASGLVMRASGFQETQYF. The CDR3 coding sequence is TGTGCTAGTGGTTTGGTAATGAGGGCTAGCGGGTTCCAAGAGACCCAGTACTTC.

In the case of this clone: The junction shows a germline mismatch at one end, possibly a read error. The J gene is TRBJ2-5, the V gene TRBV6-2 or TRBV6-3; TRBD1 matches at 9 bases. The CDR3 extends over 16 amino acids. The germline CDR1 and CDR2 sequences are MNHEY and SVGEGT. This chain's CDR3 is CAGSYPTGGYQETQYF. The CDR3 DNA sequence: TGTGCCGGCAGTTACCCGACAGGGGGGTACCAAGAGACCCAGTACTTC.

The V call is TRBV6-2 or TRBV6-3, the J call TRBJ1-1; possible D gene TRBD1, 5 bases. The V and J ends lost 5 bases and 5 bases respectively, with 9 bases between them. The CDR3 extends over 12 amino acids. Germline assignment: CDR1 MNHEY and CDR2 SVGEGT. The CDR3 region is CASSRRATEAFF. As DNA, the CDR3 is TGTGCCAGCAGTCGCAGGGCTACTGAAGCTTTCTTT.

The V and J genes are TRBV7-8 and TRBJ1-1, with D uncertain. The CDR3 runs to 12 residues. Germline V gives CDR1 SGHVS, CDR2 FQNEAQ. The germline V and J ends were trimmed by 2 bases and 8 bases, with 9 bases remaining between them. The CDR3 is CASSLSSGEAFF. The CDR3 DNA is TGTGCCAGCAGCTTATCGTCCGGGGAAGCTTTCTTT.